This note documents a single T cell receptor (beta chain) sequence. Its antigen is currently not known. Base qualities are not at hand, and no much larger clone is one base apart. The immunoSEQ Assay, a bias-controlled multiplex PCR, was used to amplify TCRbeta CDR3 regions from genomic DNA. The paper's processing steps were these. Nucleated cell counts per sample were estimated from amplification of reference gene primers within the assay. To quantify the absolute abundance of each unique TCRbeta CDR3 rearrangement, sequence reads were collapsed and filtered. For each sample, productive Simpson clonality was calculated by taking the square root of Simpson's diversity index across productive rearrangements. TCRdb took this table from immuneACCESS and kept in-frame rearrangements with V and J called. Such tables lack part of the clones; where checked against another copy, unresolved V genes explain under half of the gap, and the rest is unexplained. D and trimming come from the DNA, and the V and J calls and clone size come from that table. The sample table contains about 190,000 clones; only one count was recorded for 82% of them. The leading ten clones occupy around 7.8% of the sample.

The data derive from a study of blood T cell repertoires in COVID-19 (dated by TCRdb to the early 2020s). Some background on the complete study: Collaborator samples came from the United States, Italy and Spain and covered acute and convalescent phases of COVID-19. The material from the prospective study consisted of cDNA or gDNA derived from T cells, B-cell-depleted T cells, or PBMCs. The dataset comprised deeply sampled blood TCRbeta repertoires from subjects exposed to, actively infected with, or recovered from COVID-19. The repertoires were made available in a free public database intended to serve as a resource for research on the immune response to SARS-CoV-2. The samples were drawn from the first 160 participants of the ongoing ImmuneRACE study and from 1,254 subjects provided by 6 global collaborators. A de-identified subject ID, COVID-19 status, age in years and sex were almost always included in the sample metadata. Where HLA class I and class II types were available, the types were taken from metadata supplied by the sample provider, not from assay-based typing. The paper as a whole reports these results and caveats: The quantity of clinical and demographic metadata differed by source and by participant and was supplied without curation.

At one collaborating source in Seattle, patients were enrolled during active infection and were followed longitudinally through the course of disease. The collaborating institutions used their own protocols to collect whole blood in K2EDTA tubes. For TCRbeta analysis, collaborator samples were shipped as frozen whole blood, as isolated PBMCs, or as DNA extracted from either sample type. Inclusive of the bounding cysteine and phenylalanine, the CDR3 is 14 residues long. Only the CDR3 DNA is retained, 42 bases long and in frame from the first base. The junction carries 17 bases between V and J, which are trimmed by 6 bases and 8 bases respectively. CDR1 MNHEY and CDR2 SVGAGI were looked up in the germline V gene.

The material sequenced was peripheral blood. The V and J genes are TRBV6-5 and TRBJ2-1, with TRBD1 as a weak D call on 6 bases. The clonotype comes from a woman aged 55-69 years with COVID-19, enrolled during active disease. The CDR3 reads CASSYTHGGDEQFF. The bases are TGTGCCAGCAGCTACACCCATGGGGGCGATGAGCAGTTCTTC.